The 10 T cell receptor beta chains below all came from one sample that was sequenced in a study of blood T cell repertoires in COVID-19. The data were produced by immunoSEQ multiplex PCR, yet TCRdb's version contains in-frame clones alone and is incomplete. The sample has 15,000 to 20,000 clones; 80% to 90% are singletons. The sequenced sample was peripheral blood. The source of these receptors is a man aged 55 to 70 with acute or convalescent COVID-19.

The CDR3 spells CASSVETGVNTEAFF. The CDR3 DNA sequence: TGCGCCAGCAGCGTGGAAACAGGGGTGAACACTGAAGCTTTCTTT. V and J are TRBV5-1 and TRBJ1-1, with 7 bases identical to TRBD1. The J segment lost 0 bases and the V segment lost 4 bases, leaving 6 bases of the junction unmatched. The CDR3 spans 15 residues. Germline assignment: CDR1 SGHRS and CDR2 YFSETQ.

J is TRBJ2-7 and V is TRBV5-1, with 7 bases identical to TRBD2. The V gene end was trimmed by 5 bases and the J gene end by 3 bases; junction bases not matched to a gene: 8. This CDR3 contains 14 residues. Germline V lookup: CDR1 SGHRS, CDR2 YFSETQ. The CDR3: CASREGLNNYEQYF. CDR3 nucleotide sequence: TGCGCCAGCAGGGAGGGACTAAATAACTACGAGCAGTACTTC.

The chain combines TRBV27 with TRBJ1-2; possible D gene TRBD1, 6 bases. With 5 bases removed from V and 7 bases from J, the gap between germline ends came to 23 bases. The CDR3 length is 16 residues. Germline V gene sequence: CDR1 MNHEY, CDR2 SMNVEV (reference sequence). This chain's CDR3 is CASSPWTAQDLSGYTF. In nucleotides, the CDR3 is TGTGCCAGCAGTCCCTGGACAGCCCAAGATTTGAGTGGCTACACCTTC.

CDR3 in amino acids: CASSDRSGGANEQFF. DNA for the CDR3: TGTGCCAGCAGTGATAGGAGCGGGGGGGCCAATGAGCAGTTCTTC. The V and J genes are TRBV2 and TRBJ2-1; 10 bases line up with TRBD2. The CDR3 length is 15 residues. The germline CDR1 and CDR2 sequences are SNHLY and FYNNEI. V shed 3 bases and J 6 bases; nucleotides not matched to a gene: 5.

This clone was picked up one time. The CDR3 bases are TGTGCTAGTGGTCCGGAGGGAGGGACCGAGCAGTACTTC. Translating it yields CASGPEGGTEQYF. This chain connects TRBV12-5 to TRBJ2-7; 7 bases align to TRBD2. V dropped 5 bases and J dropped 6; count of bases not matched to a gene: 7. The CDR3 is 13 residues long. Looked up from germline, CDR1 is LGHNT and CDR2 is FRNRAP.

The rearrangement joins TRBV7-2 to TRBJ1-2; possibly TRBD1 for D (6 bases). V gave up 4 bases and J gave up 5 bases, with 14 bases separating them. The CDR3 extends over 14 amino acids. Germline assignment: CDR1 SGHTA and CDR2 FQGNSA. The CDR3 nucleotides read TGTGCCAGCAGCTCAAATTTACAGGGATATGGCTACACCTTC. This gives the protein CASSSNLQGYGYTF.

The CDR3 sequence: CASSMVTWGDEQETQYF. CDR3 nucleotides: TGTGCCAGTAGTATGGTGACGTGGGGGGACGAACAAGAGACCCAGTACTTC. The chain carries TRBV19 and TRBJ2-5, with D tentatively TRBD2 (6 bases). V lost 3 bases, J lost 2 bases, and 19 bases lay in between. Germline V gene data show CDR1 as LNHDA and CDR2 as SQIVND (reference sequence). This CDR3 has 17 residues.

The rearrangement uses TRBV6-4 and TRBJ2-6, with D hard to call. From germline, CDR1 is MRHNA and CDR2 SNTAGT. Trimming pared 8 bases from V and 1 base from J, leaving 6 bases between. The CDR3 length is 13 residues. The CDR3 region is CASRSSGANVLTF. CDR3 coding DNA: TGTGCCAGCCGGAGTTCTGGGGCCAACGTCCTGACTTTC.

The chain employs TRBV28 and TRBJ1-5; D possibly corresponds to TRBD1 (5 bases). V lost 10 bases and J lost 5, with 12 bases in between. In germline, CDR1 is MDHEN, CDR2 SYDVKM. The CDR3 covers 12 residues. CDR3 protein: CATQPGDQPQHF. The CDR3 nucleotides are TGTGCCACTCAACCGGGGGATCAGCCCCAGCATTTT.

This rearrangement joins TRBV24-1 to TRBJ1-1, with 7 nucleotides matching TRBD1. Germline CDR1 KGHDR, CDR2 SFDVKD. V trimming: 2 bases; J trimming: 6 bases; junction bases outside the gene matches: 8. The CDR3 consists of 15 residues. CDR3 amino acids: CATSDSGTDGSEAFF. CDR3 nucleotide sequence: TGTGCCACCAGTGATTCGGGGACAGACGGCTCTGAAGCTTTCTTT.